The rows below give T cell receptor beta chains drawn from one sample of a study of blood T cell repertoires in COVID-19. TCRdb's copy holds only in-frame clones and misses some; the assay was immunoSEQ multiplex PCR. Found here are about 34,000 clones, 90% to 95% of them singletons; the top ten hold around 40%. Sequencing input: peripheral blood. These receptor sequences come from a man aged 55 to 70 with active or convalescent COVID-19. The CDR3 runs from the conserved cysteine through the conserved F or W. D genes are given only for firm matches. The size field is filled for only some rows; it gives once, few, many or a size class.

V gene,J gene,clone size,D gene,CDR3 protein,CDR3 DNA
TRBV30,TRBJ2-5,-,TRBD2,CAWSVTSGRAGEETQYF,TGTGCCTGGAGTGTAACCAGCGGGAGGGCCGGGGAAGAGACCCAGTACTTC
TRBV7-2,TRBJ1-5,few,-,CASSSRVGSNQPQHF,TGTGCCAGCAGCTCTCGGGTTGGTAGCAATCAGCCCCAGCATTTT
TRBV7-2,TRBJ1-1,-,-,CASSPLGGSFEAFF,TGTGCCAGCAGCCCACTAGGAGGGAGTTTCGAAGCTTTCTTT
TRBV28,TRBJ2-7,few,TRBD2,CASSETGTSGYYEQYF,TGTGCCAGCAGCGAAACCGGGACTAGCGGATACTACGAGCAGTACTTC
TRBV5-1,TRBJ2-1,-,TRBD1,CASSSGQSYNEQFF,TGCGCCAGCAGCTCGGGACAGTCCTACAATGAGCAGTTCTTC
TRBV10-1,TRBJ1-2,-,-,CASTSEERRGYGYTF,TGCGCCAGCACCTCCGAAGAGCGTCGGGGCTATGGCTACACCTTC
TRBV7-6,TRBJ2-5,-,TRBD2,CASSLVGRGGRSETQYF,TGTGCCAGCAGCTTAGTGGGGCGGGGGGGCCGGTCGGAGACCCAGTACTTC
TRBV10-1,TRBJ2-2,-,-,CASSEQGGTGELFF,TGCGCCAGCAGTGAGCAGGGGGGCACCGGGGAGCTGTTTTTT
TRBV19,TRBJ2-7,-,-,CASSILAGLGYEQYF,TGTGCCAGTAGTATATTGGCGGGGTTGGGTTACGAGCAGTACTTC
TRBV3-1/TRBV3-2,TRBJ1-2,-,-,CASSQTTGGGYGYTF,TGTGCCAGCAGCCAAACGACAGGCGGGGGCTATGGCTACACCTTC
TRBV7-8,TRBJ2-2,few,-,CASSLARGEGNTGELFF,TGTGCCAGCAGCTTAGCTAGGGGGGAGGGGAACACCGGGGAGCTGTTTTTT
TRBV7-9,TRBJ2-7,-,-,CASSLRGGEPYEQYF,TGTGCCAGCAGCTTAAGGGGAGGAGAGCCCTACGAGCAGTACTTC
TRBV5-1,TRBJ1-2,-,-,CASSLVLGGRGYTF,TGCGCCAGCAGCTTGGTACTGGGGGGTCGTGGCTACACCTTC
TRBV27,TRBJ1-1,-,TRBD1,CASSQNRGNTEAFF,TGTGCCAGCAGTCAGAACAGGGGGAACACTGAAGCTTTCTTT
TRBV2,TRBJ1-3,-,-,CASSSDRTGNTIYF,TGTGCCAGCAGTTCGGACAGAACTGGAAACACCATATATTTT
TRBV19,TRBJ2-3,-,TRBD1,CASSLGQGRGTDTQYF,TGTGCCAGTAGCCTGGGACAGGGGAGAGGCACAGATACGCAGTATTTT
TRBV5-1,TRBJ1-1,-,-,CASSPWAGDTEAFF,TGCGCCAGCAGCCCCTGGGCCGGGGACACTGAAGCTTTCTTT
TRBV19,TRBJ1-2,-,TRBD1,CASSRDRGPGGYGYTF,TGTGCCAGTAGTCGGGACAGGGGGCCGGGGGGCTATGGCTACACCTTC
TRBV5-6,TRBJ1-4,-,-,CASSLSPEKLFF,TGTGCCAGCAGCTTAAGCCCGGAAAAACTGTTTTTT
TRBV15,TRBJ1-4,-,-,CATSNWNREKLFF,TGTGCCACCAGCAATTGGAACAGGGAAAAACTGTTTTTT
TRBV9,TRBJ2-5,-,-,CASSPRPEETQYF,TGTGCCAGCAGCCCCCGGCCGGAGGAGACCCAGTACTTC
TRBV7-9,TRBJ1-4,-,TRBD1,CASSPRQGWGEKLFF,TGTGCCAGCAGCCCTCGACAGGGTTGGGGTGAAAAACTGTTTTTT
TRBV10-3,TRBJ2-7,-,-,CAISESLGEAEQYF,TGTGCCATCAGTGAGTCCCTGGGGGAGGCCGAGCAGTACTTC
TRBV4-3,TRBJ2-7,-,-,CASSQDPGRAYEQYF,TGCGCCAGCAGCCAAGATCCTGGCAGGGCTTACGAGCAGTACTTC
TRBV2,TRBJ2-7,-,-,CASLDEGYEQYF,TGTGCCAGCCTTGACGAGGGATACGAGCAGTACTTC
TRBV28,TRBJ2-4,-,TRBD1,CASSFRGSVYF,TGTGCCAGCAGTTTCAGGGGGTCGGTGTACTTC
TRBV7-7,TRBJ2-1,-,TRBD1,CASSPERDSSYNEQFF,TGTGCTAGCAGCCCTGAGAGGGACAGCTCCTACAATGAGCAGTTCTTC
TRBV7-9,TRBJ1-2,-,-,CASSFSGVRYGYTF,TGTGCCAGCAGCTTCTCGGGGGTCCGCTATGGCTACACCTTC
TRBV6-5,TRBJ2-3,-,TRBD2,CASSWTSGPTDTQYF,TGTGCCAGCAGTTGGACTAGCGGGCCTACAGATACGCAGTATTTT
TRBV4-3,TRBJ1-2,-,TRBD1,CASSQGGTGDGYTF,TGCGCCAGCAGCCAAGGGGGGACAGGGGATGGCTACACCTTC
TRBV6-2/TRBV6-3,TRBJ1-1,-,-,CASSYSIPPLGTEAFF,TGTGCCAGCAGTTACTCGATCCCCCCCCTCGGCACTGAAGCTTTCTTT
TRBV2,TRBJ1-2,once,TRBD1,CASGTGLGGYTF,TGTGCCAGCGGGACAGGGTTAGGTGGCTACACCTTC
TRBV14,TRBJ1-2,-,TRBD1,CASSQVDRGYYGYTF,TGTGCCAGCAGCCAAGTGGACAGGGGGTATTATGGCTACACCTTC
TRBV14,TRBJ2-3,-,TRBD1,CASSISDRGFTDTQYF,TGTGCCAGCAGCATTTCGGACAGGGGATTCACAGATACGCAGTATTTT
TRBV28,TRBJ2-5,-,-,CASSGAGRGETQYF,TGTGCCAGCAGTGGTGCAGGGCGAGGAGAGACCCAGTACTTC